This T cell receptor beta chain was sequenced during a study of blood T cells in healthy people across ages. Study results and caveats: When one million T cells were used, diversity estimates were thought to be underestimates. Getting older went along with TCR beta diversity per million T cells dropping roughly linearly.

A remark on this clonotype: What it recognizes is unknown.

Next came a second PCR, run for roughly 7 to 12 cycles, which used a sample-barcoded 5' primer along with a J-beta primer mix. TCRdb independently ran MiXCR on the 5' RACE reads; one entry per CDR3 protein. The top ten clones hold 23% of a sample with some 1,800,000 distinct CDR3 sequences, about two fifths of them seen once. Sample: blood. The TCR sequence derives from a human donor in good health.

For the CDR3, the DNA is TGCAGTGCGTGGGACAGGGGCCAGCCCCAGCATTTT. Protein sequence: CSAWDRGQPQHF. This chain connects TRBV20-1 to TRBJ1-5; 10 bases map to TRBD1. V dropped 6 bases and J dropped 7; count of bases not matched to a gene: 3. The CDR3 sequence is 12 residues long. CDR1 and CDR2 (germline): DFQATT, SNEGSKA (reference sequence).